The clone carrying this T cell receptor beta chain was found many times. Its antigen is currently unknown. This beta chain represents an off-target read in a library built for alpha chains; its size is of limited meaning. The CDR3 has 13 amino acids. The germline gives CDR1 MDHEN, CDR2 SYDVKM. Trimming took 6 bases from V and 4 from J, leaving 9 bases between them. These data originate in a study of spatial heterogeneity in lung cancer. Time point indicated: sample taken at primary tumor resection. TCRdb called the 5' RACE reads again in MiXCR, with one record for every CDR3 protein. The sample consists of about 7,000 distinct CDR3 sequences, around 13% of them appearing once. General study points: The study found that expanded intratumoral alpha and beta TCR counts tracked tumor mutation counts.

The TCR comes from a male donor with early-stage non-small cell lung cancer. Sequencing was performed on lung tumor tissue, taken at surgery. The chain has TRBV28 and TRBJ1-4; D gene unclear. CDR3 DNA: TGTGCCAGCAGCATTAACAGTAATGAAAAACTGTTTTTT. Residues: CASSINSNEKLFF.